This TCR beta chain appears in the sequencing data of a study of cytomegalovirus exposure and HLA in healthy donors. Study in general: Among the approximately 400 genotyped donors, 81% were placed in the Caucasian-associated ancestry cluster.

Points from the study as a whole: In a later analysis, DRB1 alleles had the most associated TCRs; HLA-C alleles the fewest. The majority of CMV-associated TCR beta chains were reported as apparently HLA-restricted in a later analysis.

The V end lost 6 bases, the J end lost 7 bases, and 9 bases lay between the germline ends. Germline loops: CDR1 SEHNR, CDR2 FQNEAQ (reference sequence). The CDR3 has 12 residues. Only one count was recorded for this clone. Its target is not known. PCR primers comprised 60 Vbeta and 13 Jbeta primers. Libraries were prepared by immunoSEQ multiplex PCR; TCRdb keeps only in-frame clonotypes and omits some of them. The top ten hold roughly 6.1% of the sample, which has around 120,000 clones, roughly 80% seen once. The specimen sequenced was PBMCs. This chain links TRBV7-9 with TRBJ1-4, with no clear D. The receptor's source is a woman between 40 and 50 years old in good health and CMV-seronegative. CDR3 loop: CASSIAGEKLFF. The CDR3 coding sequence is TGTGCCAGCAGTATAGCCGGTGAAAAACTGTTTTTT.